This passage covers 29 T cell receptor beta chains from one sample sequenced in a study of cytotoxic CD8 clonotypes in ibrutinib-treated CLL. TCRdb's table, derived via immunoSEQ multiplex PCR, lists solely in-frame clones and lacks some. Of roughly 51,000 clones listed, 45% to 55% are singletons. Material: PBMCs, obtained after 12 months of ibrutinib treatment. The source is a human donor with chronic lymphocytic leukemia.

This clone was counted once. This CDR3 reads CASSFGGGSTEAFF. The CDR3 coding sequence is TGTGCCAGCAGCTTCGGGGGAGGAAGCACTGAAGCTTTCTTT. The V and J genes are TRBV7-3 and TRBJ1-1; maybe TRBD1 (5 bases). The CDR3 spans 14 residues. Between the trimmed V and J ends, which lost 3 bases and 4 bases, there was a span of 12 bases. Germline V gene sequence: CDR1 SGHTA, CDR2 FQGTGA.

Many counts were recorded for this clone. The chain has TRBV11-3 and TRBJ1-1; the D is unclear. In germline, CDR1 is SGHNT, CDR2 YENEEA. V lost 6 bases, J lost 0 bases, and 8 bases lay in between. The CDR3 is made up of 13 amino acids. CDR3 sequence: CASSDRLNTEAFF. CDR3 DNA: TGTGCCAGCAGTGATAGACTGAACACTGAAGCTTTCTTT.

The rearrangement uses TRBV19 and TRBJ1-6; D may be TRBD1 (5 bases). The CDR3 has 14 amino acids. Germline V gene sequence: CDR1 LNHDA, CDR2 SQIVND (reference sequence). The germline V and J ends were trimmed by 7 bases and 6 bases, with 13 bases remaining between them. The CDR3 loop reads CASTEGTVNSPLHF. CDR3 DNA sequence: TGTGCCAGTACGGAGGGGACTGTTAATTCACCCCTCCACTTT. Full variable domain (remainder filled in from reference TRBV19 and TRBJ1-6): DGGITQSPKYLFRKEGQNVTLSCEQNLNHDAMYWYRQDPGQGLRLIYYSQIVNDFQKGDIAEGYSVSREKKESFPLTVTSAQKNPTAFYLCASTEGTVNSPLHFGNGTRLTVT.

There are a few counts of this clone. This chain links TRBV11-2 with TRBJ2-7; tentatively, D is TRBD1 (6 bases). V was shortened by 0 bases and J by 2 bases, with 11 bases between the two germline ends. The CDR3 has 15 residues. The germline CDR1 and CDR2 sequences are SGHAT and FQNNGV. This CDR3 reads CASSLDRQATYEQYF. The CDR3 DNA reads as TGTGCCAGCAGCTTAGACCGACAGGCAACCTACGAGCAGTACTTC.

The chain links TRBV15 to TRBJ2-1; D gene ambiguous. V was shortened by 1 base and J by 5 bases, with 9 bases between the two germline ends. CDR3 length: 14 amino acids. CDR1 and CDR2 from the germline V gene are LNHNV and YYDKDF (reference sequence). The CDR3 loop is CATSRVPSHNEQFF. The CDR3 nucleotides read TGTGCCACCAGCAGAGTTCCCAGTCACAATGAGCAGTTCTTC.

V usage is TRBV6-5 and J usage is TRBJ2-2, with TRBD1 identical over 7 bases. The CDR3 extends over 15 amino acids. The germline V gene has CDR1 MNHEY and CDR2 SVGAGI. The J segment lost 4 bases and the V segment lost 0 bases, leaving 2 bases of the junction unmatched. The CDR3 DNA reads TGTGCCAGCAGTTACTCTCAGGGGGTCACCGGGGAGCTGTTTTTT. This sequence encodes CASSYSQGVTGELFF.

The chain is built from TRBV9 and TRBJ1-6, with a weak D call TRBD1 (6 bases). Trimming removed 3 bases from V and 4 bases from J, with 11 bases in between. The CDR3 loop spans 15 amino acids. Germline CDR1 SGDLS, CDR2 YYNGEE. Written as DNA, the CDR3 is TGTGCCAGCAGCGGAACAGGGTCTTATAATTCACCCCTCCACTTT. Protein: CASSGTGSYNSPLHF.

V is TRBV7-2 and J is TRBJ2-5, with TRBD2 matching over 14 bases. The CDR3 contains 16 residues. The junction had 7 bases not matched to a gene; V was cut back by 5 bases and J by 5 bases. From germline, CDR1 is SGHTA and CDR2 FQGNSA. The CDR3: CASSKGLAGVGETQYF. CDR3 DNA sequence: TGTGCCAGCAGCAAGGGACTAGCGGGAGTGGGGGAGACCCAGTACTTC.

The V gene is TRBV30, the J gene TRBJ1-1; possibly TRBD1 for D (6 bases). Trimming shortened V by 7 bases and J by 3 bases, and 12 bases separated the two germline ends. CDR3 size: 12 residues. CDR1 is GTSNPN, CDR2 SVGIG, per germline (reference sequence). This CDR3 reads CASKRGDTEAFF. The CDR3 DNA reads TGTGCCTCCAAAAGGGGGGACACTGAAGCTTTCTTT.

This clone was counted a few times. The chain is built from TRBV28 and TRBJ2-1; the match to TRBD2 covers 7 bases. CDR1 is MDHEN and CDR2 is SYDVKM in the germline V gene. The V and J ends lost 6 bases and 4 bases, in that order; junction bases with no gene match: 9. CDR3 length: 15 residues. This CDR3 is CASSWGGVAYNEQFF. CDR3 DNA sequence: TGTGCCAGCAGCTGGGGGGGAGTTGCGTACAATGAGCAGTTCTTC.

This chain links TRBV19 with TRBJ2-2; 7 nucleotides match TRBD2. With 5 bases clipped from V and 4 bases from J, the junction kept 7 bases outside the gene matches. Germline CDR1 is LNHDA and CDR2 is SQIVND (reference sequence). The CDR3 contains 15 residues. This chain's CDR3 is CASSPGRGVTGELFF. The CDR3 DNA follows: TGTGCCAGTAGTCCCGGACGGGGGGTCACCGGGGAGCTGTTTTTT.

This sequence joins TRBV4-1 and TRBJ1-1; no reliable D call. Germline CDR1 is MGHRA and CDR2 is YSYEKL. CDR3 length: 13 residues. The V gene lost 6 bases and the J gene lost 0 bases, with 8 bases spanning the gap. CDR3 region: CASRIGLNTEAFF. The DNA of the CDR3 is TGCGCCAGCAGGATAGGGTTGAACACTGAAGCTTTCTTT.

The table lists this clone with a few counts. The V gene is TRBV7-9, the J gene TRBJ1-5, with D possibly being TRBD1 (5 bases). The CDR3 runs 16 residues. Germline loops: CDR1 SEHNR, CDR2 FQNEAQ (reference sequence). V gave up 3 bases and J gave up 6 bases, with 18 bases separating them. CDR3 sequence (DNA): TGTGCCAGCAGCTTTGGGGCTACAGGTCGGCCTCAGCCCCAGCATTTT. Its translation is CASSFGATGRPQPQHF. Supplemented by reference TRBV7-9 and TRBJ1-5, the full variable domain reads DTGVSQNPRHKITKRGQNVTFRCDPISEHNRLYWYRQTLGQGPEFLTYFQNEAQLEKSRLLSDRFSAERPKGSFSTLEIQRTEQGDSAMYLCASSFGATGRPQPQHFGDGTRLSIL.

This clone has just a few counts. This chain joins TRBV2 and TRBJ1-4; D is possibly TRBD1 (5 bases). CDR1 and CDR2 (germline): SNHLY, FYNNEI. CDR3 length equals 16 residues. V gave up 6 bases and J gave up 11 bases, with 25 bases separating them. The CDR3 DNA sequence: TGTGCCAGCAGGAGCGACGCGATGGCAGGGTCGAAGAAACTGTTTTTT. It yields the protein CASRSDAMAGSKKLFF.

CDR3 nucleotides: TGTGCCAGCTCCCGGGCAGACCAAGAGACCCAGTACTTC. It is translated as CASSRADQETQYF. The chain has TRBV2 and TRBJ2-5, with no clear D. Trimming pared 8 bases from V and 0 bases from J, leaving 10 bases between. This CDR3 contains 13 residues. Germline V gives CDR1 SNHLY, CDR2 FYNNEI.

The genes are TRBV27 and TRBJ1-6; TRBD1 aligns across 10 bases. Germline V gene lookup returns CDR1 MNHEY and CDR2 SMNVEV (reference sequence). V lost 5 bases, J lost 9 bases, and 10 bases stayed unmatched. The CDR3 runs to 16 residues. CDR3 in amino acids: CASSRSGTGDFSPLHF. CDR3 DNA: TGTGCCAGCAGTCGATCCGGGACAGGGGATTTTTCACCCCTCCACTTT.

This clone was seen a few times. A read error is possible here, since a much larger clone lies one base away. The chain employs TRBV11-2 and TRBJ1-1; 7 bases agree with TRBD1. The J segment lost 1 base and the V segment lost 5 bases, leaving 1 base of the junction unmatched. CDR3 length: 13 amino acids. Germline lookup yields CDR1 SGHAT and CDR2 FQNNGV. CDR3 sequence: CASSRDRNTEAFF. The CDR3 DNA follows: TGTGCCAGCAGCCGGGACAGGAACACTGAAGCTTTCTTT.

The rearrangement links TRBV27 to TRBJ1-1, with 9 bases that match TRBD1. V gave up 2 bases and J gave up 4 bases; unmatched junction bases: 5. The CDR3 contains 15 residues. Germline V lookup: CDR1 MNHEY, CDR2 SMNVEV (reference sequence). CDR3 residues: CASSLRTGVSTEAFF. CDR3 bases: TGTGCCAGCAGTTTACGGACAGGGGTTAGCACTGAAGCTTTCTTT.

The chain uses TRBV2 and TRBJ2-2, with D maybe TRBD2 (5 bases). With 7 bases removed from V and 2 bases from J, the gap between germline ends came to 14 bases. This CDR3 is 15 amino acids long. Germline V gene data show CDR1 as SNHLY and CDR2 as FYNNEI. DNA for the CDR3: TGTGCCAGCATGATGAGCGGAGCCAACACCGGGGAGCTGTTTTTT. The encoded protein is CASMMSGANTGELFF.

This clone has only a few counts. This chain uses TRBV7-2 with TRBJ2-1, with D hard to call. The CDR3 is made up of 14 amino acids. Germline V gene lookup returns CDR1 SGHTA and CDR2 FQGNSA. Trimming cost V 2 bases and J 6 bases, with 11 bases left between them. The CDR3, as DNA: TGTGCCAGCAGCTTATATGCACTAACCAATGAGCAGTTCTTC. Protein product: CASSLYALTNEQFF.

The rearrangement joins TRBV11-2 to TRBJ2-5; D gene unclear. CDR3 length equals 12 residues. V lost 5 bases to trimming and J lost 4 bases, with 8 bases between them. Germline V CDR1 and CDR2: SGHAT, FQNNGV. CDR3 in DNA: TGTGCCAGCAGCCTAAATACAGAGACCCAGTACTTC. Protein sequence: CASSLNTETQYF.

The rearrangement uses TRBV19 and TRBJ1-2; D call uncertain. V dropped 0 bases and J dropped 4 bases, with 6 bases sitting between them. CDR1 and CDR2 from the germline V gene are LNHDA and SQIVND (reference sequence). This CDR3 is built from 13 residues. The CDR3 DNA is TGTGCCAGTAGTATAGACGGCCTCTATGGCTACACCTTC. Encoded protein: CASSIDGLYGYTF.

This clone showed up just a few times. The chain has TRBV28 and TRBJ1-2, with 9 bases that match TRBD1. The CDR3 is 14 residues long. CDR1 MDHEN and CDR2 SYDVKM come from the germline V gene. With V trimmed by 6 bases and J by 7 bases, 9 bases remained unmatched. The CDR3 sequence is CASSRGTGSFGYTF. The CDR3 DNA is TGTGCCAGCAGCCGCGGGACAGGGTCTTTTGGCTACACCTTC.

The CDR3 sequence is CASSVGSSYNSPLHF. The DNA for the CDR3 is TGCGCCAGCAGTGTAGGGAGCTCCTATAATTCACCCCTCCACTTT. V and J are TRBV10-2 and TRBJ1-6, with D hard to call. The CDR3 is 15 amino acids. Germline-derived CDR1 and CDR2 are WSHSY and SAAADI. V lost 4 bases and J lost 0, with 7 bases in between.

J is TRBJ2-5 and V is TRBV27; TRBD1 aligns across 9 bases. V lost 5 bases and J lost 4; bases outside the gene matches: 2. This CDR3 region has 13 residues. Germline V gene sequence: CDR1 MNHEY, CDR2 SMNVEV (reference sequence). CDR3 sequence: CASSGQGLETQYF. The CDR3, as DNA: TGTGCCAGCAGTGGACAGGGGCTAGAGACCCAGTACTTC.

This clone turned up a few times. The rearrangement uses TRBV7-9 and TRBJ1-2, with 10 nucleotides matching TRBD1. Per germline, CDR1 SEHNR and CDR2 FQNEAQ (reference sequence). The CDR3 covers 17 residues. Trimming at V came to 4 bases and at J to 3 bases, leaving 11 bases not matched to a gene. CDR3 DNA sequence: TGTGCCAGCAGCTCCAATTTCGACAGGGGGCGCGACTATGGCTACACCTTC. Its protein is CASSSNFDRGRDYGYTF. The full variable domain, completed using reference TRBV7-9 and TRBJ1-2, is DTGVSQNPRHKITKRGQNVTFRCDPISEHNRLYWYRQTLGQGPEFLTYFQNEAQLEKSRLLSDRFSAERPKGSFSTLEIQRTEQGDSAMYLCASSSNFDRGRDYGYTFGSGTRLTVV.

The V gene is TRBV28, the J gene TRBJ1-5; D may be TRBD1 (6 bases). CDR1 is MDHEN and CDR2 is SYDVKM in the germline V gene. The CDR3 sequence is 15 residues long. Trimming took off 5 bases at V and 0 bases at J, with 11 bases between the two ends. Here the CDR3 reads CASSQGHPSNQPQHF. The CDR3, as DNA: TGTGCCAGCAGTCAGGGACACCCTAGCAATCAGCCCCAGCATTTT.

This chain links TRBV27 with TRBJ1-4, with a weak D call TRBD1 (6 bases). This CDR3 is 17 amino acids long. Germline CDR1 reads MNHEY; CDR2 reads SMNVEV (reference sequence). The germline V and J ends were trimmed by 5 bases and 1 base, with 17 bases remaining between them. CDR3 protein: CASSLINPQGTNEKLFF. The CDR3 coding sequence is TGTGCCAGCAGTCTTATCAATCCACAGGGAACTAATGAAAAACTGTTTTTT. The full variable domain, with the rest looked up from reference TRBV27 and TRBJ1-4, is EAQVTQNPRYLITVTGKKLTVTCSQNMNHEYMSWYRQDPGLGLRQIYYSMNVEVTDKGDVPEGYKVSRKEKRNFPLILESPSPNQTSLYFCASSLINPQGTNEKLFFGSGTQLSVL.

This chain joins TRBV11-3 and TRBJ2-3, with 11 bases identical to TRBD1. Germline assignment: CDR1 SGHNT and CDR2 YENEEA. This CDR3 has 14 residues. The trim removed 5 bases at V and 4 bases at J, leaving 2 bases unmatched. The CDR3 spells CASSKGQGADTQYF. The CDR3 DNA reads TGTGCCAGCAGCAAGGGACAGGGGGCAGATACGCAGTATTTT.